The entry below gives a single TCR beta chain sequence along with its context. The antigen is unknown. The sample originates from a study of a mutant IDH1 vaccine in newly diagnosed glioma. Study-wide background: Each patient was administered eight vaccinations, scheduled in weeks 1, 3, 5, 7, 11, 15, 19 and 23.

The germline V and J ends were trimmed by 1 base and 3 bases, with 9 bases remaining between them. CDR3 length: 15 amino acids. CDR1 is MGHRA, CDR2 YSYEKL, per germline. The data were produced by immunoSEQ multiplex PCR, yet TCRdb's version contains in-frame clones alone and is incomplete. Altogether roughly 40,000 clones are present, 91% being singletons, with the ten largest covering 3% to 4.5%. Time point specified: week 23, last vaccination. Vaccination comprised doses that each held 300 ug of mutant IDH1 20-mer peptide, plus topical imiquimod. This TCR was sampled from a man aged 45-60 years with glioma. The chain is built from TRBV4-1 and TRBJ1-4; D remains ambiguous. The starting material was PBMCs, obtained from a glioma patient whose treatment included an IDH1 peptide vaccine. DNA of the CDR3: TGCGCCAGCAGCCAAGCGGGTTCGCCTAATGAAAAACTGTTTTTT. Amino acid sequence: CASSQAGSPNEKLFF.